These 17 T cell receptor beta chains came from one sample sequenced in a study of vaccination effects on CD4 cells after COVID-19. Antigen-specific CD4+ T cells were expanded (with viral peptide pools) by the ViraFEST assay ahead of sequencing. Culturing for around eleven days preceded CD4+ T cell isolation. Participants received two doses of either the BNT162b2 or mRNA-1273 vaccine. The table came from immunoSEQ multiplex PCR; TCRdb's copy has only in-frame clones and leaves some out. The table lists approximately 16,000 clones, more than 65% of them singletons. The antigens for these receptors are not known. Sequenced here: CD4+ T cells from PBMCs cultured with HCoV-NL63 spike peptides, sampled after COVID-19 vaccination. All receptors derive from a human donor who received a COVID-19 vaccine.

The genes are TRBV28 and TRBJ2-7, with D perhaps given as TRBD1 or TRBD2 (5 bases each). Germline V gene lookup returns CDR1 MDHEN and CDR2 SYDVKM. Trimming removed 5 bases from V and 3 bases from J, with 17 bases in between. This CDR3 contains 15 residues. The CDR3 DNA is TGTGCCAGCAGTCCGGGACCTCGCGCGGTCTACGAGCAGTACTTC. This sequence encodes CASSPGPRAVYEQYF. The variable domain in full, completed from reference TRBV28 and TRBJ2-7, reads DVKVTQSSRYLVKRTGEKVFLECVQDMDHENMFWYRQDPGLGLRLIYFSYDVKMKEKGDIPEGYSVSREKKERFSLILESASTNQTSMYLCASSPGPRAVYEQYFGPGTRLTVT.

The chain combines TRBV6-1 with TRBJ1-4, with D possibly being TRBD1 (5 bases). The CDR3 is 15 amino acids. V lost 1 base to trimming and J lost 10 bases, with 16 bases between them. Germline values: CDR1 MNHNS, CDR2 SASEGT. The CDR3 nucleotides read TGTGCCAGCAGTGAAGGGGTAGGGGTGGTTGGAAAACTGTTTTTT. Its protein product is CASSEGVGVVGKLFF.

This clone was found a few times. This sequence joins TRBV7-2 and TRBJ1-6; 12 positions agree with TRBD1. Germline V CDR1 and CDR2: SGHTA, FQGNSA. The CDR3 length is 16 residues. V was clipped by 6 bases and J by 6 bases; unmatched bases: 6. The CDR3 DNA reads TGTGCCAGCAGGGCAGGGACAGGGGGCGGTAATTCACCCCTCCACTTT. Protein: CASRAGTGGGNSPLHF.

This sequence joins TRBV2 and TRBJ2-5; 10 bases map to TRBD1. The V gene end was trimmed by 3 bases and the J gene end by 5 bases; junction bases not matched to a gene: 12. From germline, CDR1 is SNHLY and CDR2 FYNNEI. The CDR3 runs 17 residues. CDR3 sequence reads: CASSDLRWDRGLETQYF. The CDR3 DNA is TGTGCCAGCAGTGATCTCCGTTGGGACAGGGGCCTGGAGACCCAGTACTTC. Together with reference TRBV2 and TRBJ2-5, the CDR3 gives the full variable domain: EPEVTQTPSHQVTQMGQEVILRCVPISNHLYFYWYRQILGQKVEFLVSFYNNEISEKSEIFDDQFSVERPDGSNFTLKIRSTKLEDSAMYFCASSDLRWDRGLETQYFGPGTRLLVL.

In its sample, this clone was seen a few times. The chain has TRBV19 and TRBJ1-5; D not resolved. Germline CDR1 reads LNHDA; CDR2 reads SQIVND (reference sequence). This CDR3 is 14 amino acids long. V lost 3 bases and J 4 bases, leaving 10 bases between the germline ends. DNA for the CDR3: TGTGCCAGTAGTATCCTTGACGGGAATCAGCCCCAGCATTTT. It is translated as CASSILDGNQPQHF. Full variable domain (missing parts from reference TRBV19 and TRBJ1-5): DGGITQSPKYLFRKEGQNVTLSCEQNLNHDAMYWYRQDPGQGLRLIYYSQIVNDFQKGDIAEGYSVSREKKESFPLTVTSAQKNPTAFYLCASSILDGNQPQHFGDGTRLSIL.

CDR3 region: CASSQDSPSTDTQYF. Written as DNA, the CDR3 is TGCGCCAGCAGCCAAGATAGCCCTAGCACAGATACGCAGTATTTT. The V call is TRBV4-3, the J call TRBJ2-3; D is undetermined. The CDR3 is 15 amino acids. Germline CDR1 is LGHNA and CDR2 is YSLEER. V lost 0 bases to trimming and J lost 0 bases, with 7 bases between them.

This chain connects TRBV29-1 to TRBJ1-1; D is ambiguous. The germline V gene encodes CDR1 SQVTM and CDR2 ANQGSEA. The CDR3 consists of 12 residues. V lost 6 bases and J lost 4, with 12 bases in between. The CDR3 region is CSVQRWGTEAFF. The CDR3 DNA sequence: TGCAGCGTCCAAAGGTGGGGCACTGAAGCTTTCTTT.

The chain couples TRBV6-1 to TRBJ2-1, with 8 bases aligning to TRBD2. Unmatched junction bases numbered 8, after V lost 3 bases and J lost 4 bases. Per the germline V gene, CDR1 is MNHNS and CDR2 is SASEGT. The length of the CDR3 is 16 residues. CDR3 loop: CASSDSTSGDYNEQFF. In DNA form, the CDR3 reads TGTGCCAGCAGTGATTCAACTAGCGGAGATTACAATGAGCAGTTCTTC.

The chain is built from TRBV12-2 and TRBJ1-2; TRBD1 reflects the table's D call only, with no check against the DNA. TRBV12-2 is given as a pseudogene. This CDR3 region has 18 residues. Here the CDR3 reads CASRSHRTGVCPNYGYTF. As DNA, the CDR3 is TGTGCAAGTCGCTCCCATCGGACAGGGGTTTGCCCTAACTATGGCTACACCTTC.

This clone was detected once. The CDR3, as DNA: TGTGCCAGCAGCCTAGCTAGCGGGAGAAGTTACGAGCAGTACTTC. Translated, it gives CASSLASGRSYEQYF. The rearrangement links TRBV3-1 (or the pseudogene TRBV3-2) to TRBJ2-7, with 10 bases fitting TRBD2. The CDR3 runs to 15 residues. The germline V gene has CDR1 LGHDT and CDR2 YNNKEL (reference sequence). After removal of 4 bases from V and 4 bases from J, the junction contained 7 bases not matched to a gene.

The CDR3 region has the DNA TGTGCCATCAGTGAGAGGGGGGAGGGCCTAACAGATACGCAGTATTTT. Translated, it gives CAISERGEGLTDTQYF. This rearrangement joins TRBV10-3 to TRBJ2-3, with D maybe TRBD2 (7 bases). Looked up from germline, CDR1 is ENHRY and CDR2 is SYGVKD. CDR3 length: 16 residues. V lost 2 bases, J lost 3 bases, and 15 bases lay in between.

A remark on this clone: At one end, the junction sequence differs from germline, possibly due to a read error. The chain uses TRBV28 and TRBJ2-7; 11 bases agree with TRBD2. The germline CDR1 and CDR2 sequences are MDHEN and SYDVKM. The CDR3 consists of 15 residues. The DNA for the CDR3 is TGTGCCTGCAGGCCTAGCGGGAGGAATTTGTACGAGCAGTACTTC. Its translation is CACRPSGRNLYEQYF.

The chain employs TRBV9 and TRBJ1-2; TRBD1 agrees at 7 bases. The CDR3 consists of 12 residues. Germline values: CDR1 SGDLS, CDR2 YYNGEE. With V trimmed by 5 bases and J by 12 bases, 10 bases remained unmatched. CDR3 nucleotide sequence: TGTGCCAGCAGTGGGGGGCCGACAGGGCACACCTTC. Encoded protein: CASSGGPTGHTF.

The chain couples TRBV29-1 to TRBJ2-1; 7 positions agree with TRBD1. J was trimmed by 4 bases and V by 6 bases; bases with no gene match: 12. This CDR3 region has 15 residues. Germline V gene lookup returns CDR1 SQVTM and CDR2 ANQGSEA. Written as DNA, the CDR3 is TGCAGCGTGGCCAGACAGGGAGAGTCTTACAATGAGCAGTTCTTC. This sequence encodes CSVARQGESYNEQFF.

This chain links TRBV10-3 with TRBJ2-2; 7 bases align to TRBD1. V lost 6 bases, J lost 3 bases, and 4 bases stayed unmatched. Germline V gene data show CDR1 as ENHRY and CDR2 as SYGVKD. CDR3 length equals 14 residues. The CDR3 DNA follows: TGTGCCATCAGCCGGGACAGAGACACCGGGGAGCTGTTTTTT. This gives the protein CAISRDRDTGELFF.

This clone has a handful of counts. The V and J genes are TRBV5-5 and TRBJ1-3; tentative D call: TRBD1 (5 bases). Germline V gene lookup returns CDR1 SGHKS and CDR2 YYEKEE (reference sequence). This CDR3 contains 17 residues. V gave up 4 bases and J gave up 2 bases, with 19 bases separating them. The CDR3 nucleotides read TGTGCCAGCAGCCGCTTGGTGGGGGGTATTGCTGGAAACACCATATATTTT. Translation gives CASSRLVGGIAGNTIYF.

This clone appeared once. J is TRBJ1-6 and V is TRBV19; D ambiguous. V was clipped by 4 bases and J by 13 bases, with 11 bases between them. In germline, CDR1 is LNHDA, CDR2 SQIVND (reference sequence). This CDR3 has 12 residues. CDR3 in amino acids: CASSTGYPPLHF. The CDR3 coding sequence is TGTGCCAGTAGTACAGGTTACCCTCCCCTCCACTTT.